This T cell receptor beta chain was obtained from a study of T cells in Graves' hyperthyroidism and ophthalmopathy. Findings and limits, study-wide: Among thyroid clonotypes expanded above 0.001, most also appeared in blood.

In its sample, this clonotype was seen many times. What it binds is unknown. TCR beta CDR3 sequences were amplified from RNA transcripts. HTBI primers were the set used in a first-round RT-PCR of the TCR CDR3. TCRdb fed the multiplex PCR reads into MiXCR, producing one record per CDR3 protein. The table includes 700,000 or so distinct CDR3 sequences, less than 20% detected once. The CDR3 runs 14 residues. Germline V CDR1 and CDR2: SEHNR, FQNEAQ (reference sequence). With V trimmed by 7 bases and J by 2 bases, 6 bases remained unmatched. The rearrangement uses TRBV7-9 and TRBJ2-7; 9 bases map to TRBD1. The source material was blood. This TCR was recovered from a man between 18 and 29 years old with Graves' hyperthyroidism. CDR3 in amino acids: CASTSGQGTYEQYF. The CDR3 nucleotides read TGTGCCAGCACCTCAGGACAGGGGACCTACGAGCAGTACTTC.